Shown below are 17 T cell receptor beta chains from a single sample sequenced in a study of T cells in Graves' hyperthyroidism and ophthalmopathy. TCR beta CDR3 sequences were amplified from RNA transcripts. A set of HTBI primers served as the primers for a first-round RT-PCR of the TCR CDR3. TCRdb re-analysed the multiplex PCR reads in MiXCR, keeping a single row per CDR3 protein. The table lists hundreds of thousands of distinct CDR3 sequences, 38% of them singletons. Material for sequencing was blood. The receptors here all came from a man aged 18 to 30 with Graves' hyperthyroidism.

Only a few counts were recorded for this clonotype. V gene TRBV4-1 combines with J gene TRBJ1-5, with D perhaps matching TRBD1 (5 bases). Germline V lookup: CDR1 MGHRA, CDR2 YSYEKL. The CDR3 runs to 14 residues. Trimming shortened V by 3 bases and J by 3 bases, and 9 bases separated the two germline ends. CDR3 amino acids: CASSQGTLNQPQHF. DNA of the CDR3: TGCGCCAGCAGCCAGGGGACCCTCAATCAGCCCCAGCATTTT.

This clonotype appeared a few times. V usage is TRBV5-1 and J usage is TRBJ1-6; D perhaps matches TRBD1 (6 bases). V was shortened by 0 bases and J by 8 bases, with 15 bases between the two germline ends. The CDR3 is made up of 16 amino acids. Per germline, CDR1 SGHRS and CDR2 YFSETQ. As DNA, the CDR3 is TGCGCCAGCAGCTTGGAACTTGAAACAGGGTATTCACCCCTCCACTTT. It specifies CASSLELETGYSPLHF. The variable domain in full, completed from reference TRBV5-1 and TRBJ1-6, reads KAGVTQTPRYLIKTRGQQVTLSCSPISGHRSVSWYQQTPGQGLQFLFEYFSETQRNKGNFPGRFSGRQFSNSRSEMNVSTLELGDSALYLCASSLELETGYSPLHFGNGTRLTVT.

The chain couples TRBV6-6 to TRBJ1-1, with TRBD1 matching 8 bases. V lost 2 bases to trimming and J lost 5 bases; unmatched junction nucleotides: 4. The length of the CDR3 is 14 residues. CDR1 MNHNY and CDR2 SVGAGI come from the germline V gene (reference sequence). The DNA of the CDR3 is TGTGCCAGCAGTTACACAGGGGGTTGGACTGAAGCTTTCTTT. This codes for CASSYTGGWTEAFF.

The rearrangement joins TRBV12-3 or TRBV12-4 to TRBJ1-5; D is undetermined. V shed 1 base and J shed 11 bases, with 9 bases lying between them. This CDR3 region has 12 residues. The CDR3 sequence: CASSLGDQSQHF. In nucleotides, the CDR3 is TGTGCCAGCAGTTTAGGAGACCAGTCCCAGCATTTT.

V and J are TRBV9 and TRBJ2-5; D not certain. Trimming pared 4 bases from V and 1 base from J, leaving 14 bases between. CDR3 length: 15 residues. Germline lookup yields CDR1 SGDLS and CDR2 YYNGEE. In nucleotides, the CDR3 is TGTGCCAGCAGCCAGCGTCTAAGACCCCAAGAGACCCAGTACTTC. This translates into CASSQRLRPQETQYF.

Many counts were recorded for this clonotype. This rearrangement joins TRBV19 to TRBJ1-2; D remains unclear. Germline V gene lookup returns CDR1 LNHDA and CDR2 SQIVND (reference sequence). This CDR3 is 13 amino acids long. V gave up 5 bases and J gave up 7 bases, with 14 bases separating them. CDR3 nucleotide sequence: TGTGCCAGTAGTTCCGAGACTCCGGCTGGCTACACCTTC. This encodes CASSSETPAGYTF.

V is TRBV14 and J is TRBJ2-2; D tentatively reads TRBD1 or TRBD2 (5 bases each). This CDR3 region has 17 residues. The germline V gene has CDR1 SGHDN and CDR2 FVKESK. V gave up 0 bases and J gave up 2 bases, with 13 bases separating them. This CDR3 is CASSQDRGRVNTGELFF. DNA for the CDR3: TGTGCCAGCAGCCAAGACCGGGGCAGGGTCAACACCGGGGAGCTGTTTTTT.

V gene TRBV30 combines with J gene TRBJ2-6; 9 nucleotides align to TRBD1. Per the germline V gene, CDR1 is GTSNPN and CDR2 is SVGIG (reference sequence). V lost 8 bases and J lost 0; bases outside the gene matches: 5. This CDR3 is 15 amino acids long. CDR3 nucleotides: TGTGCCAGGGACAGGGACTCCTCTGGGGCCAACGTCCTGACTTTC. Amino acids: CARDRDSSGANVLTF. The whole variable domain, remainder taken from reference TRBV30 and TRBJ2-6, is SQTIHQWPATLVQPVGSPLSLECTVEGTSNPNLYWYRQAAGRGLQLLFYSVGIGQISSEVPQNLSASRPQDRQFILSSKKLLLSDSGFYLCARDRDSSGANVLTFGAGSRLTVL.

At least ten counts were recorded for this clonotype. V usage is TRBV7-2 and J usage is TRBJ1-5, with 7 bases lining up with TRBD1. In germline, CDR1 is SGHTA, CDR2 FQGNSA. The CDR3 contains 14 residues. V lost 4 bases and J lost 7; bases outside the gene matches: 7. As DNA, the CDR3 is TGTGCCAGCAGCTCGACAGGGTCGGAGCAGCCCCAGCATTTT. Translation: CASSSTGSEQPQHF.

A word on this clonotype: A much larger clonotype is one base distant, so this may be a read error. The chain links TRBV14 to TRBJ1-6; D is uncertain. Germline V lookup: CDR1 SGHDN, CDR2 FVKESK. The CDR3 extends over 14 amino acids. The V end was cut by 2 bases, the J end by 8 bases, with 10 bases between. The CDR3 coding sequence is TGTGCCAGCAGCCAACGTGGGATGGATTCACCCCTCCACTTT. Residues: CASSQRGMDSPLHF.

The DNA of the CDR3 is TGCAGCGTTTCGGAGGGGTACGGAAACACCATATATTTT. It is translated as CSVSEGYGNTIYF. The chain couples TRBV29-1 to TRBJ1-3; perhaps TRBD1 as D (5 bases). Looked up from germline, CDR1 is SQVTM and CDR2 is ANQGSEA. This CDR3 contains 13 residues. The V gene lost 5 bases and the J gene lost 4 bases, with 12 bases spanning the gap.

V usage is TRBV6-1 and J usage is TRBJ1-5; D is undetermined. The CDR3 is made up of 12 amino acids. V was cut by 8 bases and J by 4 bases, with 9 bases left in between. Germline values: CDR1 MNHNS, CDR2 SASEGT. DNA for the CDR3: TGTGCCAGCGGTTTGGCGAATCAGCCCCAGCATTTT. Its translation is CASGLANQPQHF.

In its sample, this clonotype was seen a few times. A clone one base away is much larger, so this may be a read error. The rearrangement links TRBV29-1 to TRBJ2-2, with D uncertain. V dropped 4 bases and J dropped 6 bases, with 3 bases sitting between them. The CDR3 is 10 amino acids. The germline V gene encodes CDR1 SQVTM and CDR2 ANQGSEA. The CDR3 bases are TGCAGCGTTGCCGCCGGGGAGCTGTTTTTT. Encoded protein: CSVAAGELFF.

This clonotype appeared a few times. Compared with germline, one end of the junction differs, possibly owing to a read error. The V gene is TRBV10-3, the J gene TRBJ1-1, with D maybe TRBD1 (6 bases). This CDR3 comprises 13 residues. Germline V gene sequence: CDR1 ENHRY, CDR2 SYGVKD. In nucleotides, the CDR3 is TGTGCCGTCAGTGCAGGGGTAGGAGCTGAAGCTTTCTTT. Translation gives CAVSAGVGAEAFF.

This clonotype has ten or more counts. The rearrangement uses TRBV29-1 and TRBJ1-2; tentative D call: TRBD1 (6 bases). CDR3 length: 13 amino acids. Germline V CDR1 and CDR2: SQVTM, ANQGSEA. Trimming cost V 5 bases and J 4 bases, with 14 bases left between them. CDR3 protein: CSVTRRDTYGYTF. The CDR3 nucleotides read TGCAGCGTTACCCGCCGGGACACCTATGGCTACACCTTC.

The chain employs TRBV7-6 and TRBJ1-1; possible D gene TRBD1, 5 bases. V dropped 5 bases and J dropped 3 bases, with 16 bases sitting between them. CDR1 SGHVS and CDR2 FNYEAQ come from the germline V gene. CDR3 length: 15 residues. The CDR3 nucleotides read TGTGCCAGCAGCCCTCGCGGGGGGGGGGACACTGAAGCTTTCTTT. It specifies CASSPRGGGDTEAFF.

V usage is TRBV5-4 and J usage is TRBJ1-1; weak D call: TRBD1 (6 bases). Germline-derived CDR1 and CDR2 are SGHNT and YYREEE (reference sequence). V was clipped by 4 bases and J by 6 bases, with 19 bases between them. The CDR3 spans 15 residues. In nucleotides, the CDR3 is TGTGCCAGCAGCGGGGAACAGGGTACAAAGGCTGAAGCTTTCTTT. It is translated as CASSGEQGTKAEAFF.